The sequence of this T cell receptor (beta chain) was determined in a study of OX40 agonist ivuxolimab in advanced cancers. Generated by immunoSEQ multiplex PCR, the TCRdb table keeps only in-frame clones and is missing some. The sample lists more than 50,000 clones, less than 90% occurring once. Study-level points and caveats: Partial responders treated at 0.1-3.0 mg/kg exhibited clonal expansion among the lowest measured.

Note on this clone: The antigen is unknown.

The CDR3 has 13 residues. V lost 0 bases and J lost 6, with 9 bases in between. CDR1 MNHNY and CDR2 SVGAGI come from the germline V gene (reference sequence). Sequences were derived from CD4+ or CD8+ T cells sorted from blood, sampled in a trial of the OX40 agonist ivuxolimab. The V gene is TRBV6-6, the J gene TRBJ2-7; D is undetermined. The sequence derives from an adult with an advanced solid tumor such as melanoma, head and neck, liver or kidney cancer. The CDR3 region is CASSYSIGGEQYF. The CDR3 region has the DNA TGTGCCAGCAGTTACTCTATAGGTGGCGAGCAGTACTTC.